This T cell receptor beta chain was sequenced for a study of blood T cell repertoires in COVID-19 (dated by TCRdb to between 2020 and 2021). Notes on the research overall: Collaborator samples came from the United States, Italy and Spain and covered acute and convalescent phases of COVID-19. The prospective study material was composed of cDNA or gDNA derived from T cells, B-cell-depleted T cells, or PBMCs. HLA class I and class II types, where available, came from metadata supplied by the sample provider rather than from assay-based typing. Deeply sampled blood TCRbeta repertoires from subjects exposed to, actively infected with, or recovered from COVID-19 were included in the dataset. The repertoires were released in a freely available public database intended as a resource for research on the immune response to SARS-CoV-2. A de-identified subject ID, COVID-19 status, age in years and sex were almost always included in the sample metadata. Samples came from the ongoing ImmuneRACE study (first 160 participants) plus 1,254 subjects from 6 global collaborators. General findings and caveats noted by the study authors: Clinical and demographic metadata were provided uncurated, with the amount varying by source and participant.

Collaborating institutions collected whole blood in K2EDTA tubes following their own protocols. Collaborator samples were shipped for TCRbeta analysis as frozen whole blood, isolated PBMCs, or DNA extracted from either sample type. TCRbeta CDR3 regions were amplified from genomic DNA by means of the immunoSEQ Assay, a bias-controlled multiplex PCR. In the original analysis: The number of nucleated cells in each sample was estimated by amplification of reference gene primers within the assay. To quantify the absolute abundance of each unique TCRbeta CDR3 rearrangement, sequence reads were collapsed and filtered. For each sample, productive Simpson clonality was calculated as the square root of Simpson's diversity index over productive rearrangements. The source is immuneACCESS, and TCRdb retained only in-frame sequences with V and J called. Part of the clones is not carried over; for the studies checked, unresolved V genes explain less than half of this, and the remainder is unexplained. V and J calls and clone size are given by that table; D and trimming were obtained from the DNA. In all, the sample holds roughly 100,000 clones, and about 91% of those were seen once. 6% of the sample rests with the top ten.

CDR1 MNHEY and CDR2 SVGEGT are derived from the germline V gene. The CDR3 runs 14 residues from the cysteine to the phenylalanine. The retained sequence is limited to the CDR3, 42 bases, with the frame set at the first base. V has 2 bases trimmed and J has 3 bases trimmed; junction bases matching no gene number 0. This clone turned up a few times. There is no known antigen for this receptor. Base qualities were left out, and no much larger clone turns up one base away. Material for sequencing was peripheral blood. This receptor chain uses TRBV6-2 or TRBV6-3 and TRBJ2-7, with 11 bases matching TRBD1. This TCR was recovered from a human donor in a cohort sampled during active COVID-19. CDR3 sequence: CASSYGTGGYEQYF. Read as DNA, the sequence is TGTGCCAGCAGTTACGGGACAGGGGGCTACGAGCAGTACTTC.